This entry describes one TCR beta chain. From germline, CDR1 is LNHDA and CDR2 SQIVND (reference sequence). Losses at the gene ends were 3 bases for V and 1 base for J; bases not matched to a gene: 5. This CDR3 is built from 15 residues. Under the authors' procedure: Reference gene primer amplification gave estimated nucleated cell counts. Here immunoSEQ multiplex PCR was the method, and the copy in TCRdb shows in-frame clones only, minus some. The DNA gave D and trimming, while V, J and clone size come from that table. This sample carries over 150,000 clones, roughly 82% of them seen once, and the ten largest clones take around 14%. This record belongs to a study of blood T cell repertoires in COVID-19. Overall study: The United States, Italy and Spain provided the acute and convalescent COVID-19 samples. PBMCs, B-cell-depleted T cells, or T cells provided the cDNA or gDNA that made up the material.

Source material: peripheral blood. This clonotype was obtained from a human donor in a cohort sampled during active COVID-19. J is TRBJ1-1 and V is TRBV19; 7 positions agree with TRBD1. The CDR3 DNA follows: TGTGCCAGTAGTATTAATCACAGGGGGAACACTGAAGCTTTCTTT. Its translation: CASSINHRGNTEAFF. Drawing the rest from reference TRBV19 and TRBJ1-1, the complete variable domain is DGGITQSPKYLFRKEGQNVTLSCEQNLNHDAMYWYRQDPGQGLRLIYYSQIVNDFQKGDIAEGYSVSREKKESFPLTVTSAQKNPTAFYLCASSINHRGNTEAFFGQGTRLTVV.